This T cell receptor (beta chain) was sequenced for a study of blood T cells in healthy people across ages. The second PCR ran roughly 7 to 12 cycles with a sample-barcoded 5' primer and J-beta primers. TCRdb ran MiXCR on the 5' RACE reads and lists one entry per CDR3 protein. The sample yields roughly 1,500,000 distinct CDR3 sequences, approximately 42% seen once. The CDR3 is 15 amino acids. Looked up from germline, CDR1 is MNHEY and CDR2 is SVGAGI. V lost 2 bases and J lost 4, with 14 bases in between. General observations from the study: PBMCs that were unsorted prevented a conclusive naive versus antigen-experienced comparison.

This clonotype occurred a few times. Its antigen is as yet unknown. This chain links TRBV6-5 with TRBJ2-5; D may be TRBD1 or TRBD2 (5 bases each). The sequenced sample consisted of blood. The origin of this receptor is a woman aged 18 to 35 in good health. The CDR3 coding sequence is TGTGCCAGCAGTTACGACGGGAAGGGACCAGAGACCCAGTACTTC. This sequence encodes CASSYDGKGPETQYF.